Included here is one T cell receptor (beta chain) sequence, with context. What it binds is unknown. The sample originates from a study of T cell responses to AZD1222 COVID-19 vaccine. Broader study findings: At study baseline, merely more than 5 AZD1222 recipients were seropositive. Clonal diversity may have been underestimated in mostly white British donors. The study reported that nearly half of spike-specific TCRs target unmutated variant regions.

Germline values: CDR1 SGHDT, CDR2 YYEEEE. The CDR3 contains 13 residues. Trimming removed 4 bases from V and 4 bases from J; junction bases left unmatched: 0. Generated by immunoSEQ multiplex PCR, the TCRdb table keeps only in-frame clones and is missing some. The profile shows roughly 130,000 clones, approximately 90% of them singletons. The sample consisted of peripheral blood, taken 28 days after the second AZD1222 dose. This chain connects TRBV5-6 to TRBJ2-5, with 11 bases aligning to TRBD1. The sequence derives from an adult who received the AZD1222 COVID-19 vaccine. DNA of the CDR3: TGTGCCAGCAGCGGGACAGGGGGAGAGACCCAGTACTTC. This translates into CASSGTGGETQYF.